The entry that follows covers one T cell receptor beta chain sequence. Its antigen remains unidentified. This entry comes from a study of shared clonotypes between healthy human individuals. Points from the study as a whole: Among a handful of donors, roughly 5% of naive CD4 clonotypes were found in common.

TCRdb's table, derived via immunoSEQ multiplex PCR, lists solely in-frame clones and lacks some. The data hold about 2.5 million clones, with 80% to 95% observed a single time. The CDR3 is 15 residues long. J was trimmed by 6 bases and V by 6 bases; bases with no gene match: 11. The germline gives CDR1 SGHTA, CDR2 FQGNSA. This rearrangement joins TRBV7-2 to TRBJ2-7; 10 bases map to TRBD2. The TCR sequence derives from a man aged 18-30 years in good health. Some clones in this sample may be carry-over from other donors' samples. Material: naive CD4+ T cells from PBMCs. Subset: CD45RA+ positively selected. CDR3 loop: CASSFIAGGGSEQYF. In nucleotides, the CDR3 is TGTGCCAGCAGTTTTATAGCGGGAGGTGGGTCCGAGCAGTACTTC.